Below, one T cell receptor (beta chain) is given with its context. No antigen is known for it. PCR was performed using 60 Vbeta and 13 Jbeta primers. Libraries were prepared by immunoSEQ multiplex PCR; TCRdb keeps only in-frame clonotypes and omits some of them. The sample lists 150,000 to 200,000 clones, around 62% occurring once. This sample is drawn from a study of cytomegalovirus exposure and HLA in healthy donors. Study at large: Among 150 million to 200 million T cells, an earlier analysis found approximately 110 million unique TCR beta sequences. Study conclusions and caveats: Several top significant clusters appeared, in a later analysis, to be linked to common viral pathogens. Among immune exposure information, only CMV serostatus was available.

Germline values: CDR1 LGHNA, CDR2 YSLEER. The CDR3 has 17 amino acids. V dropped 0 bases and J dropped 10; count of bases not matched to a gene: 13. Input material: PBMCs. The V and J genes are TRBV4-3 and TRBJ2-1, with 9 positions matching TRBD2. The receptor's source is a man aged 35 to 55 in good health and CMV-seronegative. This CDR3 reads CASSQEGLAGSTMEQFF. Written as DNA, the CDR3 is TGCGCCAGCAGCCAAGAGGGGCTAGCGGGATCTACGATGGAGCAGTTCTTC.